Below, 24 T cell receptor beta chains from the same sample are listed, as sequenced in a study of cytomegalovirus exposure and HLA in healthy donors. The PCR made use of 60 Vbeta and 13 Jbeta primers. Sequenced by immunoSEQ multiplex PCR; TCRdb stores in-frame clones only, minus some. The data hold fewer than 200,000 clones, with 75% to 80% observed a single time. Material: PBMCs. All receptors derive from a female donor in good health and CMV-seronegative.

This clone came up once. The genes are TRBV5-4 and TRBJ1-1; D remains ambiguous. This CDR3 contains 15 residues. The ends were cut back, 4 bases at V and 1 base at J, with 14 bases in the middle. Germline V gives CDR1 SGHNT, CDR2 YYREEE (reference sequence). The DNA of the CDR3 is TGTGCCAGCAGCGCATTCTTCAGGCCGAACACTGAAGCTTTCTTT. Amino acid sequence: CASSAFFRPNTEAFF.

About this clone: A junction boundary mismatches the germline segment, possibly from a read error. The J gene is TRBJ2-7, the V gene TRBV7-7; 11 bases agree with TRBD2. From germline, CDR1 is SSHAT and CDR2 FNYEAQ (reference sequence). The CDR3 totals 20 residues. The CDR3 reads CASRPTSGSFWGTGSYEQYF. As DNA, the CDR3 is TGTGCTAGCAGACCAACTAGCGGGAGTTTTTGGGGTACCGGCTCCTACGAGCAGTACTTC.

The gene calls are TRBV29-1 and TRBJ2-2; unclear D gene. Germline V gene sequence: CDR1 SQVTM, CDR2 ANQGSEA. The CDR3 length is 14 residues. Trimming removed 6 bases from V and 1 base from J, with 12 bases in between. This CDR3 reads CSVVGSKNTGELFF. The CDR3 bases are TGCAGCGTGGTGGGCTCAAAGAACACCGGGGAGCTGTTTTTT.

The CDR3 DNA follows: TGTGCTAGTGGTTTGGCAAGCGACGGCCGCTACACCTTC. Translating gives CASGLASDGRYTF. J is TRBJ1-2 and V is TRBV12-5; D uncertain. Germline V gene lookup returns CDR1 LGHNT and CDR2 FRNRAP. V lost 1 base and J 9 bases, leaving 12 bases between the germline ends. This CDR3 comprises 13 residues.

The chain couples TRBV19 to TRBJ2-2, with D perhaps TRBD1 (6 bases). CDR3 length: 15 residues. V lost 5 bases, J lost 7 bases, and 17 bases lay in between. CDR1 and CDR2 from the germline V gene are LNHDA and SQIVND (reference sequence). The DNA for the CDR3 is TGTGCCAGTAGTCCCCGGGGCAGGGGATACGGGGAGCTGTTTTTT. It translates to CASSPRGRGYGELFF.

The genes are TRBV12-5 and TRBJ2-5; perhaps TRBD2 as D (6 bases). Germline CDR1 is LGHNT and CDR2 is FRNRAP. This CDR3 contains 15 residues. V lost 0 bases, J lost 5 bases, and 13 bases lay in between. CDR3 bases: TGTGCTAGTGGTTTGGTATCTTCGGGGGTCGAGACCCAGTACTTC. Translated, it gives CASGLVSSGVETQYF.

The CDR3 loop is CASSRSGAGGTETQYF. CDR3 coding DNA: TGCGCCAGCAGCCGTAGCGGTGCGGGAGGAACGGAGACCCAGTACTTC. V is TRBV4-1 and J is TRBJ2-5; 8 bases match TRBD2. Germline loops: CDR1 MGHRA, CDR2 YSYEKL. This CDR3 spans 16 amino acids. V lost 4 bases and J lost 5; bases outside the gene matches: 12.

The genes are TRBV7-2 and TRBJ2-1, with D possibly matching TRBD2 (5 bases). The ends were cut back, 1 base at V and 10 bases at J, with 11 bases in the middle. The CDR3 spans 13 residues. Germline V gene lookup returns CDR1 SGHTA and CDR2 FQGNSA. The CDR3 bases are TGTGCCAGCAGCTTAGATCGGGCTAGCGAGCAGTTCTTC. It is translated as CASSLDRASEQFF. Complete variable domain (other parts from reference TRBV7-2 and TRBJ2-1): GAGVSQSPSNKVTEKGKDVELRCDPISGHTALYWYRQSLGQGLEFLIYFQGNSAPDKSGLPSDRFSAERTGGSVSTLTIQRTQQEDSAVYLCASSLDRASEQFFGPGTRLTVL.

The rearrangement uses TRBV27 and TRBJ2-7, with D possibly TRBD1 on 6 matching bases. The CDR3 spans 16 residues. Germline V gene lookup returns CDR1 MNHEY and CDR2 SMNVEV (reference sequence). Trimming stripped 3 bases from V and 0 bases from J, with 15 bases between. The CDR3 DNA follows: TGTGCCAGCAGTTTCTCTTGGACAGAACACTCCTACGAGCAGTACTTC. Protein: CASSFSWTEHSYEQYF.

V and J are TRBV29-1 and TRBJ1-6; D gene uncertain. Germline V gene data show CDR1 as SQVTM and CDR2 as ANQGSEA. V lost 3 bases, J lost 8 bases, and 14 bases lay in between. The CDR3 runs 14 residues. The DNA of the CDR3 is TGCAGCGTTGATCAGGACTCCGTGGATTCACCCCTCCACTTT. This gives the protein CSVDQDSVDSPLHF.

This clone has a handful of counts. V is TRBV2 and J is TRBJ1-5; D might be TRBD1 (5 bases). CDR3 size: 19 residues. CDR1 is SNHLY, CDR2 FYNNEI, per germline. V was pared by 2 bases and J by 2 bases, with 22 bases between. CDR3 nucleotide sequence: TGTGCCAGCAGTGAAAGGAGACAGCTACGGGTGAAGGGCAATCAGCCCCAGCATTTT. It specifies CASSERRQLRVKGNQPQHF.

Regarding this clone: The junction differs from germline at one of its ends, possibly a read error. The chain carries TRBV30 and TRBJ2-7; no definite D call. The CDR3 contains 10 residues. CDR1 is GTSNPN and CDR2 is SVGIG in the germline V gene (reference sequence). The DNA for the CDR3 is TGTGCCTGGGGTGTCCGGGAGCAGTACTTC. This translates into CAWGVREQYF.

This chain joins TRBV18 and TRBJ2-7; D is unclear. The CDR3 consists of 14 residues. The germline V gene encodes CDR1 KGHSH and CDR2 LQKENI. Trimming removed 0 bases from V and 1 base from J, with 7 bases in between. The CDR3 spells CASSPPAGSYEQYF. In nucleotides, the CDR3 is TGTGCCAGCTCACCACCAGCAGGTTCCTACGAGCAGTACTTC.

This clone showed up just a few times. The gene calls are TRBV28 and TRBJ1-5; no reliable D call. The ends were cut back, 4 bases at V and 11 bases at J, with 15 bases in the middle. The CDR3 extends over 13 amino acids. Germline V gene sequence: CDR1 MDHEN, CDR2 SYDVKM. In nucleotides, the CDR3 is TGTGCCAGCAGTTACCAGGAGGAATCAGCCCAGCATTTT. Protein sequence: CASSYQEESAQHF.

This chain links TRBV5-1 with TRBJ2-7, with D possibly matching TRBD2 (6 bases). Looked up from germline, CDR1 is SGHRS and CDR2 is YFSETQ. Trimming removed 3 bases at V and 4 bases at J, with 17 bases between. There are 15 residues in the CDR3. The chain's CDR3 is CASSSGGGWAYEQYF. DNA of the CDR3: TGCGCCAGCAGCTCCGGTGGGGGGTGGGCGTACGAGCAGTACTTC.

V and J are TRBV29-1 and TRBJ1-3; D is ambiguous. The CDR3 has 11 amino acids. Germline-derived CDR1 and CDR2 are SQVTM and ANQGSEA. The V end lost 6 bases, the J end lost 2 bases, and 5 bases lay between the germline ends. The CDR3 DNA sequence: TGCAGCGTGAGGACTGGAAACACCATATATTTT. The encoded protein is CSVRTGNTIYF. The variable domain in full, completed from reference TRBV29-1 and TRBJ1-3, reads SAVISQKPSRDICQRGTSLTIQCQVDSQVTMMFWYRQQPGQSLTLIATANQGSEATYESGFVIDKFPISRPNLTFSTLTVSNMSPEDSSIYLCSVRTGNTIYFGEGSWLTVV.

The gene calls are TRBV7-8 and TRBJ2-3, with 7 bases lining up with TRBD1. The ends lost 5 bases at V and 1 base at J; junction bases unmatched: 9. Germline CDR1 is SGHVS and CDR2 is FQNEAQ. This CDR3 has 16 amino acids. CDR3 sequence (DNA): TGTGCCAGCAGCCTTTGGACAGGTCGGGGCACAGATACGCAGTATTTT. Translating gives CASSLWTGRGTDTQYF.

The chain recombines TRBV10-3 with TRBJ2-2; 10 nucleotides align to TRBD2. The ends lost 5 bases at V and 3 bases at J; junction bases unmatched: 3. CDR1 is ENHRY, CDR2 SYGVKD, per germline. The CDR3 is made up of 15 amino acids. The CDR3 here is CAISTGLADTGELFF. Here the CDR3 DNA reads TGTGCCATCAGTACCGGACTAGCGGACACCGGGGAGCTGTTTTTT.

The rearrangement uses TRBV6-1 and TRBJ2-7, with 10 positions matching TRBD2. CDR1 and CDR2 (germline): MNHNS, SASEGT. There are 13 residues in the CDR3. The V and J ends lost 8 bases and 6 bases, in that order; junction bases with no gene match: 7. CDR3 region: CASALAGVTEQYF. CDR3 sequence (DNA): TGTGCCAGCGCTCTAGCGGGAGTTACCGAGCAGTACTTC.

As DNA, the CDR3 is TGTGCCAGCAGCGCACTAGCGGGAGAGCAGACGCAGTATTTT. Translated, it gives CASSALAGEQTQYF. The chain couples TRBV7-3 to TRBJ2-3; TRBD2 agrees at 11 bases. Trimming at V came to 5 bases and at J to 9 bases, leaving 7 bases not matched to a gene. Germline V gene data show CDR1 as SGHTA and CDR2 as FQGTGA. The CDR3 loop spans 14 amino acids.

In regard to this clone: An end of the junction differs from the germline gene, which may be a read error. Here the CDR3 reads CASSQALSYEQYF. The CDR3 nucleotides are TGTGCCAGCAGTCAAGCCCTTTCCTACGAGCAGTACTTC. V is TRBV6-1 and J is TRBJ2-7; no firm D call. The CDR3 runs to 13 residues. The germline CDR1 and CDR2 sequences are MNHNS and SASEGT.

This chain connects TRBV29-1 to TRBJ2-7, with 11 bases that match TRBD2. V gave up 7 bases and J gave up 0 bases; unmatched junction bases: 5. CDR1 is SQVTM, CDR2 ANQGSEA, per germline. CDR3 size: 14 residues. The CDR3 spells CSARTSGSSYEQYF. CDR3 coding DNA: TGCAGCGCCAGGACTAGCGGGTCCTCCTACGAGCAGTACTTC.

This chain joins TRBV11-3 and TRBJ2-1, with TRBD2 as a possible D gene (5 bases). CDR1 and CDR2 (germline): SGHNT, YENEEA. The length of the CDR3 is 12 residues. Between the trimmed V and J ends, which lost 6 bases and 7 bases, there was a span of 10 bases. For the CDR3, the DNA is TGTGCCAGCAGATTACTAGAAAATGAGCAGTTCTTC. Its protein product is CASRLLENEQFF.

The sample holds one count of this clone. The chain links TRBV11-2 to TRBJ2-1; 14 bases are shared with TRBD2. The CDR3 spans 13 residues. V gave up 8 bases and J gave up 7 bases; unmatched junction bases: 1. Per germline, CDR1 SGHAT and CDR2 FQNNGV. The CDR3 loop is CASRLAGGNEQFF. The CDR3 DNA reads TGTGCCAGCCGACTAGCGGGAGGGAATGAGCAGTTCTTC. The entire variable domain, with the rest obtained from reference TRBV11-2 and TRBJ2-1, is as follows: EAGVAQSPRYKIIEKRQSVAFWCNPISGHATLYWYQQILGQGPKLLIQFQNNGVVDDSQLPKDRFSAERLKGVDSTLKIQPAKLEDSAVYLCASRLAGGNEQFFGPGTRLTVL.